The 4 T cell receptor beta chains below come from one sample, sequenced in a study of blood T cell repertoires in COVID-19. The assay was immunoSEQ multiplex PCR, and TCRdb's table has in-frame clones only and misses some. The sample includes around 260,000 clones, approximately 91% of them seen just once. Material: peripheral blood. Receptor source: a person aged 18-35 years with COVID-19, enrolled during active disease.

The V and J genes are TRBV5-1 and TRBJ1-2; D unclear. V gave up 0 bases and J gave up 0 bases, with 9 bases separating them. The CDR3 runs to 15 residues. CDR1 is SGHRS, CDR2 YFSETQ, per germline. The CDR3 protein is CASSLAGGSNYGYTF. DNA for the CDR3: TGCGCCAGCAGCTTGGCCGGAGGGTCTAACTATGGCTACACCTTC.

The gene calls are TRBV7-2 and TRBJ2-3; no firm D call. From germline, CDR1 is SGHTA and CDR2 FQGNSA. V dropped 5 bases and J dropped 3 bases, with 15 bases sitting between them. There are 15 residues in the CDR3. The chain's CDR3 is CASSVQSIVTDTQYF. The CDR3 coding sequence is TGTGCCAGCAGCGTACAGTCTATCGTTACAGATACGCAGTATTTT. The full variable domain, completed using reference TRBV7-2 and TRBJ2-3, is GAGVSQSPSNKVTEKGKDVELRCDPISGHTALYWYRQSLGQGLEFLIYFQGNSAPDKSGLPSDRFSAERTGGSVSTLTIQRTQQEDSAVYLCASSVQSIVTDTQYFGPGTRLTVL.

This chain joins TRBV12-3 or TRBV12-4 and TRBJ2-1, with D unresolved. V shed 5 bases and J shed 5 bases, with 7 bases lying between them. The CDR3 contains 12 residues. The DNA of the CDR3 is TGTGCCAGCAGTCCAAACAACAATGAGCAGTTCTTC. Residues: CASSPNNNEQFF.

This sequence joins TRBV7-2 and TRBJ2-7; TRBD2 matches 11 bases. This CDR3 is 15 amino acids long. Germline-derived CDR1 and CDR2 are SGHTA and FQGNSA. The V gene end was trimmed by 2 bases and the J gene end by 6 bases; junction bases not matched to a gene: 6. The CDR3, as DNA: TGTGCCAGCAGCTTATCCGTAGCGGGAGGGGCCGAGCAGTACTTC. Its translation: CASSLSVAGGAEQYF.